This T cell receptor (beta chain) was obtained from a study of shared clonotypes between healthy human individuals. Adult Caucasians living in Nashville, Tennessee made up all of the donors. Measured with immunoSEQ multiplex PCR; TCRdb has only the in-frame clones, and not every one. The table has 2 million to 3 million clones, 85% to 95% seen once. The study, taken as a whole, reports: Non-shared clonotypes showed lower generation probabilities than clonotypes common to all four donors. The sharing of roughly 5% of naive CD4 clonotypes was seen across a handful of donors.

This clone occurred a few times. The antigen remains unidentified. The same CDR3 also results from other DNA sequences found in this sample. CDR3 length: 13 residues. Trimming left V 3 bases short and J 5 bases short, with 10 bases between. Germline CDR1 reads MNHEY; CDR2 reads SMNVEV (reference sequence). The TCR originated in a man between 18 and 29 years old in good health. Material for sequencing was naive CD4+ T cells sorted from blood. As to subset: CD45RA+ positively selected. The genes are TRBV27 and TRBJ1-1; D might be TRBD1 (5 bases). As DNA, the CDR3 is TGTGCCAGCAGTTTGCTCGGGGGAACTGAAGCTTTCTTT. This sequence encodes CASSLLGGTEAFF.